This paragraph reports one T cell receptor beta chain. This entry is derived from a study of OX40 agonist ivuxolimab in advanced cancers. CDR1 is MNHEY, CDR2 SMNVEV, per germline (reference sequence). The V end lost 4 bases, the J end lost 3 bases, and 10 bases lay between the germline ends. The CDR3 sequence is 13 residues long. The assay was immunoSEQ multiplex PCR, and TCRdb's table has in-frame clones only and misses some. Here the sample spans tens of thousands of clones, almost 95% being singletons. The TCR sequence derives from an adult with an advanced solid tumor such as melanoma, head and neck, liver or kidney cancer. Source: CD4+ or CD8+ T cells sorted from blood, taken in a trial of the OX40 agonist ivuxolimab. The rearrangement uses TRBV27 and TRBJ2-7; TRBD1 is a possible D gene (5 bases). In DNA form, the CDR3 reads TGTGCCAGCAGTTCTACAGGTTACTACGAGCAGTACTTC. This sequence encodes CASSSTGYYEQYF.